The 7 T cell receptor beta chains given below trace back to one sample, sequenced in a study of Graves' ophthalmopathy and Graves' hyperthyroidism (dated by TCRdb to 2017 to 2018). Instrument used: Illumina HiSeq 2000. For repertoire sequencing, the TCR beta CDR3 regions were amplified from RNA transcripts. HTBI primers and the Qiagen OneStep RT-PCR kit were used in a first-round RT-PCR, which was followed by a second-round multiplex PCR, size selection and purification. TCRdb's own reprocessing of the public reads used fastp at Q25 and MiXCR and kept productive beta chains. Identical CDR3 proteins give one entry, which carries the most common genes and DNA. The sample records under 350,000 distinct CDR3 sequences, 15% to 20% of which are singletons. In total, the top ten clones hold around 12% of the sample. Sequenced sample: peripheral blood. These receptors all come from an adult man with Graves' ophthalmopathy.

This clonotype was seen at least ten times. The genes are TRBV30 and TRBJ1-6; the D gene is possibly TRBD1 (6 bases). The CDR3 is 15 amino acids. V lost 4 bases and J 0 bases, leaving 10 bases between the germline ends. The V gene's germline CDR1 is GTSNPN and CDR2 SVGIG (reference sequence). CDR3 DNA: TGTGCCTGGAACGGACAGAGCTCCTATAATTCACCCCTCCACTTT. This sequence encodes CAWNGQSSYNSPLHF.

The rearrangement links TRBV2 to TRBJ2-2, with a possible D match to TRBD2 (5 bases). The V end was cut by 6 bases, the J end by 7 bases, with 15 bases between. Germline assignment: CDR1 SNHLY and CDR2 FYNNEI. The CDR3 runs to 14 residues. The CDR3 coding sequence is TGTGCCAGCAGCGGAGTGGACTTTGGCGGGGAGCTGTTTTTT. This gives the protein CASSGVDFGGELFF.

This clonotype was detected many times. The V and J genes are TRBV29-1 and TRBJ1-1; 9 bases match TRBD1. CDR1 and CDR2 (germline): SQVTM, ANQGSEA. V gave up 6 bases and J gave up 6 bases; unmatched junction bases: 11. The CDR3 is made up of 14 amino acids. The CDR3 sequence: CSVDNRDRVAEAFF. The CDR3, as DNA: TGCAGCGTCGACAACCGGGACAGGGTAGCTGAAGCTTTCTTT.

This clonotype was counted ten times or more. The gene calls are TRBV7-3 and TRBJ2-7, with 8 bases matching TRBD1. CDR1 is SGHTA and CDR2 is FQGTGA in the germline V gene. The CDR3 covers 12 residues. The V and J ends lost 6 bases and 6 bases, in that order; junction bases with no gene match: 4. The CDR3, as DNA: TGTGCCAGCAGTTCCGACAGGGGCGAGCAGTACTTC. This translates into CASSSDRGEQYF.

At least ten counts were recorded for this clonotype. This sequence joins TRBV12-3 or TRBV12-4 and TRBJ2-4; D tentatively fits TRBD1 or TRBD2 (5 bases each). The germline V and J ends were trimmed by 4 bases and 15 bases, with 22 bases remaining between them. The CDR3 extends over 14 amino acids. The CDR3 nucleotides are TGTGCCAGCAGTTCCCGATCCCGGGACCCACGACGGTACTTC. This gives the protein CASSSRSRDPRRYF.

This clonotype was picked up a small number of times. The rearrangement uses TRBV6-1 and TRBJ2-7, with D possibly matching TRBD2 (6 bases). Trimming pared 7 bases from V and 3 bases from J, leaving 13 bases between. CDR3 length equals 13 residues. Germline lookup yields CDR1 MNHNS and CDR2 SASEGT. The CDR3 DNA sequence: TGTGCCAGCAAGGTCTGGACTATCTACGAGCAGTACTTC. It codes for CASKVWTIYEQYF.

This clonotype was picked up many times. CDR3 coding DNA: TGCAGTGCTACACTTAGTCGGGGGAACTACGAGCAGTACTTC. Protein product: CSATLSRGNYEQYF. The chain links TRBV20-1 to TRBJ2-7; tentative D call: TRBD2 (6 bases). The CDR3 covers 14 residues. The germline V gene has CDR1 DFQATT and CDR2 SNEGSKA (reference sequence). The germline V and J ends were trimmed by 4 bases and 3 bases, with 16 bases remaining between them.